This record looks at one TCR beta chain sequence and its context. This clone was counted between two and nine times. Its binding antigen is unknown. The input lacks base qualities; no much larger clone sits a single base away. V loses 0 bases of germline sequence and J loses 3 bases, and the interval between the two ends is 8 bases. The CDR3 numbers 14 residues from cysteine through phenylalanine. The only DNA kept is the CDR3, 42 bases in frame from the first base. CDR1 LGHDT and CDR2 YNNKEL are derived from the germline V gene (reference sequence). Each collaborating institution followed its own protocols to collect whole blood in K2EDTA tubes. For TCRbeta analysis, collaborators shipped samples in one of three forms: frozen whole blood, isolated PBMCs, or DNA extracted from either of those sample types. The source of the sample is a study of blood T cell repertoires in COVID-19 (TCRdb year 2020). Context from the whole study: Samples covering the acute and convalescent phases of COVID-19 were provided by collaborators in the United States, Italy and Spain. The material from the prospective study consisted of cDNA or gDNA derived from T cells, B-cell-depleted T cells, or PBMCs. HLA class I and class II types, where available, came from metadata supplied by the sample provider rather than from assay-based typing. Deeply sampled blood TCRbeta repertoires from subjects exposed to, actively infected with, or recovered from COVID-19 were included in the dataset. The samples were drawn from the first 160 participants of the ongoing ImmuneRACE study and from 1,254 subjects provided by 6 global collaborators. The sample metadata nearly always contained a de-identified subject ID, COVID-19 status, age in years and sex. A freely available public database, intended as a resource for researchers studying the immune response to SARS-CoV-2, is where the repertoires were released.

TCRbeta CDR3 regions were amplified from genomic DNA using the immunoSEQ Assay, a bias-controlled multiplex PCR. Under the source paper's analysis protocol: Within the assay, amplification of reference gene primers was used to estimate how many nucleated cells each sample contained. To quantify the absolute abundance of each unique TCRbeta CDR3 rearrangement, sequence reads were collapsed and filtered. For each sample, productive Simpson clonality was calculated as the square root of Simpson's diversity index over productive rearrangements. The clones in this table, taken by TCRdb from immuneACCESS, are in-frame only. Not every clone is retained; where verified, under half of the shortfall comes from an unresolved V gene, and the cause of the rest is unknown. The V and J calls and the clone size are those of that table, but D and trimming were determined from the DNA. This sample gives some 120,000 clones in total; around four fifths of them show up just once. 10% to 15% of the sample rests with the top ten.

The full study reports these points: Clinical and demographic metadata were provided uncurated, with the amount varying by source and participant.

This receptor chain uses TRBV3-1 (or the pseudogene TRBV3-2) and TRBJ1-2, with no confident D gene call. What was sequenced was peripheral blood. This receptor was taken from a man aged 60 to 69 with acute or convalescent COVID-19. The CDR3 is CASSQDDYHYGYTF. The DNA is as follows: TGTGCCAGCAGCCAAGATGACTATCACTATGGCTACACCTTC.